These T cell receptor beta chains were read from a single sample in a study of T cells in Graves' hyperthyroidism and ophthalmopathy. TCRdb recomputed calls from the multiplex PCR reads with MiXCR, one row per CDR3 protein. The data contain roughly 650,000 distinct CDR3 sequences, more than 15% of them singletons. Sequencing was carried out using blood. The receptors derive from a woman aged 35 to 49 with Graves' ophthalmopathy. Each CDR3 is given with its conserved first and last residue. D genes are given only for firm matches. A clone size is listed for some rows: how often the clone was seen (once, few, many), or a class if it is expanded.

DNA: TGTGCCGCGGGCGACCGCTATGGCTACACCTTC
CDR3: CAAGDRYGYTF
D: -
J: TRBJ1-2
V: TRBV2
size: many

DNA: TGTGCCAGCAGTGCCGGACAGGAGTTGCTGGTCCAGTACTTC
CDR3: CASSAGQELLVQYF
D: TRBD1
J: TRBJ2-5
V: TRBV6-1
size: -

DNA: TGCAGTGCTCAGCAGCCCGGGCACTATGGCTACACCTTC
CDR3: CSAQQPGHYGYTF
D: -
J: TRBJ1-2
V: TRBV20-1
size: many

DNA: TGTGCCAGCAGCAGTTTACGGGACCTCGAGATTAACTATGGCTACACCTTC
CDR3: CASSSLRDLEINYGYTF
D: -
J: TRBJ1-2
V: TRBV6-1
size: -

DNA: TGTGCCAGCAGTGAAATTCCCGGGGAGCTGTTTTTT
CDR3: CASSEIPGELFF
D: -
J: TRBJ2-2
V: TRBV6-1
size: -

DNA: TGTGCCAGCAGTCCTACTAGCGGGGCTCCTTTGGAGCAGTACTTC
CDR3: CASSPTSGAPLEQYF
D: TRBD2
J: TRBJ2-7
V: TRBV12-3/TRBV12-4
size: many

DNA: TGTGCCAGCAAACCCGGGCCGCGGAACACTGAAGCTTTCTTT
CDR3: CASKPGPRNTEAFF
D: -
J: TRBJ1-1
V: TRBV27
size: few

DNA: TGTGCCAGCAGGAAACAGGGGATAGATACGCAGTATTTT
CDR3: CASRKQGIDTQYF
D: TRBD1
J: TRBJ2-3
V: TRBV6-1
size: few

DNA: TGTGCCAGCAGCTTATTAATCTCTCGGACCCAGTACTTC
CDR3: CASSLLISRTQYF
D: -
J: TRBJ2-5
V: TRBV7-9
size: few

DNA: TGTGCCAGCTCACCACCTAACAGCTTAAGCACAGATACGCAGTATTTT
CDR3: CASSPPNSLSTDTQYF
D: -
J: TRBJ2-3
V: TRBV18
size: few

DNA: TGTGCCAGCAGCTTACGACTAGCGGGACCCGCGAACACCGGGGAGCTGTTTTTT
CDR3: CASSLRLAGPANTGELFF
D: TRBD2
J: TRBJ2-2
V: TRBV5-4
size: -

DNA: TGTGCCACCAGTGACTCGGTTGGCGGGGAGCTGTTTTTT
CDR3: CATSDSVGGELFF
D: -
J: TRBJ2-2
V: TRBV24-1
size: -

DNA: TGTGCCAGTAGTGCTCCGGGACAGAAAGAGACCCAGTACTTC
CDR3: CASSAPGQKETQYF
D: TRBD1
J: TRBJ2-5
V: TRBV19
size: few

DNA: TGCGCCAGCAGCTTGGATGTGGGAGGTGGAGATACGCAGTATTTT
CDR3: CASSLDVGGGDTQYF
D: -
J: TRBJ2-3
V: TRBV5-1
size: -

DNA: TGTGCCAGCAGTTTAAGGACTCAAGAGACCCAGTACTTC
CDR3: CASSLRTQETQYF
D: -
J: TRBJ2-5
V: TRBV12-3/TRBV12-4
size: many

DNA: TGTGCCAGCAGTTTAGGATCACTTACCTACGAGCAGTTCTTC
CDR3: CASSLGSLTYEQFF
D: -
J: TRBJ2-1
V: TRBV12-3/TRBV12-4
size: once

DNA: TGCGCCAGCAGCCCGGGGACTAGCAGCTTCCAAGAGACCCAGTACTTC
CDR3: CASSPGTSSFQETQYF
D: TRBD2
J: TRBJ2-5
V: TRBV5-1
size: few

DNA: TGCGCCAGCAAGGAAGATCCCTTCACGGCCGAGCAGTACTTC
CDR3: CASKEDPFTAEQYF
D: -
J: TRBJ2-7
V: TRBV5-1
size: many

DNA: TGCGCCAGCAGTAAGACCGGACAGGGAAAAGAGGAGACCCAGTACTTC
CDR3: CASSKTGQGKEETQYF
D: TRBD1
J: TRBJ2-5
V: TRBV5-1
size: -

DNA: TGTGCCAGCAGCCAAGCCGACACCATCTACGAGCAGTACTTC
CDR3: CASSQADTIYEQYF
D: -
J: TRBJ2-7
V: TRBV14
size: few

DNA: TGCAGTGCTAGCGGGGACCTATCCTACGAGCAGTACTTC
CDR3: CSASGDLSYEQYF
D: -
J: TRBJ2-7
V: TRBV20-1
size: many

DNA: TGTGCCAGCTCAAACCCCGGGGCTAATGAAAAACTGTTTTTT
CDR3: CASSNPGANEKLFF
D: -
J: TRBJ1-4
V: TRBV18
size: many

DNA: TGCGCCAGCAGCTTCCCGACAGGGTCGGAGGACTATGGCTACACCTTC
CDR3: CASSFPTGSEDYGYTF
D: TRBD1
J: TRBJ1-2
V: TRBV5-1
size: -

DNA: TGTGCCATCAGGGGACAGACAAATTCCTACGAGCAGTACTTC
CDR3: CAIRGQTNSYEQYF
D: TRBD1
J: TRBJ2-7
V: TRBV10-3
size: -